Described below is a single TCR beta chain sequence and its context. This clone turned up a few times. It has no known antigen specificity. Base qualities are not at hand, and no much larger clone is one base apart. Samples from volunteer blood donors who had recovered from COVID-19 were contributed by a second Seattle source. Collaborating institutions collected whole blood in K2EDTA tubes following their own protocols. For TCRbeta analysis, collaborators shipped samples in one of three forms: frozen whole blood, isolated PBMCs, or DNA extracted from either of those sample types. The sample originates from a study of blood T cell repertoires in COVID-19 (TCRdb year 2020). Study-wide context: The collaborator samples originated in the United States, Italy and Spain and spanned the acute and convalescent phases of COVID-19. The prospective study material was composed of cDNA or gDNA derived from T cells, B-cell-depleted T cells, or PBMCs. Subjects who had been exposed to COVID-19, were actively infected with it, or had recovered from it provided the deeply sampled blood TCRbeta repertoires that made up the dataset. The repertoires were released in a freely available public database intended as a resource for research on the immune response to SARS-CoV-2. Samples were obtained from the ongoing ImmuneRACE study (first 160 participants) and from over a thousand subjects provided by 6 global collaborators. Sample metadata almost always included a de-identified subject ID, COVID-19 status, age in years and sex. Where available, HLA class I and class II types were obtained from metadata supplied by the sample provider rather than from assay-based typing. The study at large found these results: The quantity of clinical and demographic metadata differed by source and by participant and was supplied without curation.

TCRbeta CDR3 regions were amplified from genomic DNA by means of the immunoSEQ Assay, a bias-controlled multiplex PCR. From the authors' description of their analysis: Nucleated cell counts per sample were estimated from amplification of reference gene primers within the assay. To quantify the absolute abundance of each unique TCRbeta CDR3 rearrangement, sequence reads were collapsed and filtered. For each sample, productive Simpson clonality was calculated by taking the square root of Simpson's diversity index across productive rearrangements. TCRdb provides this immuneACCESS table in a form limited to in-frame rearrangements. Some clones are lacking; in checked studies, under half of them reflect an unresolved V gene, and why the rest are absent is not known. For V, J and clone size, that table is used; D and trimming come from the DNA. This sample is represented by around 370,000 clones; around 90% of them were singletons. The ten most abundant clones make up more than 3% of the sample.

CDR1 and CDR2 are drawn from the germline V gene (reference sequence): GTSNPN, SVGIG. The CDR3 has 14 amino acids, counting the end cysteine and phenylalanine. This entry keeps only the CDR3 DNA: 42 bases, framed from base 1. Trimming takes 5 bases from V and 0 bases from J, and the germline ends sit 11 bases apart. The receptor chain draws on TRBV30 and TRBJ1-3; TRBD1 is perhaps the D gene, given 6 matching bases. Sequencing was carried out using peripheral blood. This clonotype was sampled from a woman between 18 and 29 years old who had recovered from COVID-19. In nucleotide form, the sequence is TGTGCCTGGGGACAGCAACTCTCTGGAAACACCATATATTTT. This encodes CAWGQQLSGNTIYF.